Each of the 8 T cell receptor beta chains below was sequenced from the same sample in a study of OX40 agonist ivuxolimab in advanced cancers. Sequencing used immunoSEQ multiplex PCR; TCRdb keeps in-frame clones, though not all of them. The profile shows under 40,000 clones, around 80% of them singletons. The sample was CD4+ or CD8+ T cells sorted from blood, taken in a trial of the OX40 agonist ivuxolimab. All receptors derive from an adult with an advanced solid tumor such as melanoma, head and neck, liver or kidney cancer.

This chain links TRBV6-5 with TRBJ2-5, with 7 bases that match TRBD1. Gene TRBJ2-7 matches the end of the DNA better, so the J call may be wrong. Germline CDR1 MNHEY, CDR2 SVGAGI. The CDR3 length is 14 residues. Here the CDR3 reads CASNRQGVSYEQYF. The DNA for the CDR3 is TGTGCCAGCAACCGACAGGGCGTCTCCTACGAGCAGTACTTC.

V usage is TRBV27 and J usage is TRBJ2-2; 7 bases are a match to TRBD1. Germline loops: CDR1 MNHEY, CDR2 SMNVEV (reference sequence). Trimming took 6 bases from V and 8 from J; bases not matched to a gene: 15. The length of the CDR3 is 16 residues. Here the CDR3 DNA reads TGTGCCAGCAGCTCACCTCAGCGACAGGGTGGAGGGGAGCTGTTTTTT. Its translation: CASSSPQRQGGGELFF.

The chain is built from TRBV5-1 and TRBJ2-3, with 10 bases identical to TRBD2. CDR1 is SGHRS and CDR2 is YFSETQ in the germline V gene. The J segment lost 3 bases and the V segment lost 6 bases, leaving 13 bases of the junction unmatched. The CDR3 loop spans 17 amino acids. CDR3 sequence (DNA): TGCGCCAGCAAAAGGGGGCTAGCGGGAGCGGGGACAGATACGCAGTATTTT. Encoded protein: CASKRGLAGAGTDTQYF.

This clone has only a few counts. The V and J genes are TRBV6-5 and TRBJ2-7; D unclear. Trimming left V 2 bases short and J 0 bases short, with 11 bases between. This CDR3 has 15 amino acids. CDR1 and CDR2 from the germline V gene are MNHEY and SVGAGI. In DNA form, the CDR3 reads TGTGCCAGCAGTTACGGGCAGTCCGACTCCTACGAGCAGTACTTC. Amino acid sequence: CASSYGQSDSYEQYF.

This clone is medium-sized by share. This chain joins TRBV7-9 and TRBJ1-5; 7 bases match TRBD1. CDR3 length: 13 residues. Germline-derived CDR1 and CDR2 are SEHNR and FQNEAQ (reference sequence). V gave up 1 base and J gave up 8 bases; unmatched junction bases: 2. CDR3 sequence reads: CASSLGDREPQHF. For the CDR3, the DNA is TGTGCCAGCAGCTTAGGTGACAGGGAGCCCCAGCATTTT.

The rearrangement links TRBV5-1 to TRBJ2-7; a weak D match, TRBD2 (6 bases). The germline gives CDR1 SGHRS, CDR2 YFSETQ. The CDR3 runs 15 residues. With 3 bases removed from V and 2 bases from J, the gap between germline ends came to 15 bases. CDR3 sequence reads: CASSSRLGSAYEQYF. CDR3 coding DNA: TGCGCCAGCAGCTCTCGACTAGGGTCAGCCTACGAGCAGTACTTC.

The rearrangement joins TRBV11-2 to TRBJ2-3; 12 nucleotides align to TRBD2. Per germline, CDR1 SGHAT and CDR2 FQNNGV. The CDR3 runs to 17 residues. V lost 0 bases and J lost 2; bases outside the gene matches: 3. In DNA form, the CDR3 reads TGTGCCAGCAGCTTAGAGCTAGCGGGAGGGTTCACAGATACGCAGTATTTT. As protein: CASSLELAGGFTDTQYF.

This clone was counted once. In DNA form, the CDR3 reads TGCAGCGTTGGGGCGGGGACAGATACGCAGTATTTT. Protein product: CSVGAGTDTQYF. This chain uses TRBV29-1 with TRBJ2-3, with D possibly matching TRBD2 (6 bases). Germline lookup yields CDR1 SQVTM and CDR2 ANQGSEA. The CDR3 sequence is 12 residues long. V gave up 4 bases and J gave up 3 bases, with 8 bases separating them.